A single sample gave rise to the 10 T cell receptor beta chains below, sequenced in a study of identical twins. In TCRdb, the 5' RACE reads were re-called with MiXCR into one record per CDR3 protein. The repertoire holds under 400,000 distinct CDR3 sequences, roughly 9% seen once, with under 9.5% in the top ten. The sequenced sample consisted of naive T cells sorted from blood. The receptor source for this set is a woman aged 45-60 years in good health.

This clonotype was observed a few times. The chain combines TRBV30 with TRBJ2-6; 7 bases fit TRBD2. Germline values: CDR1 GTSNPN, CDR2 SVGIG (reference sequence). V was clipped by 5 bases and J by 0 bases; unmatched bases: 1. The CDR3 is 14 residues long. Written as DNA, the CDR3 is TGTGCCTGGGGGGACTACTCTGGGGCCAACGTCCTGACTTTC. Translating it yields CAWGDYSGANVLTF.

Many counts were recorded for this clonotype. J is TRBJ2-7 and V is TRBV29-1; no clear D gene. Germline V CDR1 and CDR2: SQVTM, ANQGSEA. V lost 4 bases and J 4 bases, leaving 8 bases between the germline ends. This CDR3 contains 11 residues. The CDR3 DNA follows: TGCAGCGTTGTTGCAGGATACGAGCAGTACTTC. Amino acid sequence: CSVVAGYEQYF.

The chain recombines TRBV27 with TRBJ2-2; TRBD1 matches 9 bases. CDR1 is MNHEY, CDR2 SMNVEV, per germline (reference sequence). V was pared by 9 bases and J by 3 bases, with 8 bases of the junction left unmatched. The CDR3 length is 15 residues. This CDR3 is CASKGQGADTGELFF. CDR3 bases: TGTGCCAGTAAGGGACAGGGAGCTGACACCGGGGAGCTGTTTTTT.

This clonotype has at least ten counts. The J gene is TRBJ1-5, the V gene TRBV4-1; possible D gene TRBD1, 6 bases. V lost 1 base and J lost 3, with 13 bases in between. Germline CDR1 MGHRA, CDR2 YSYEKL. The CDR3 spans 16 residues. CDR3 DNA: TGCGCCAGCAGCCAAGGTCGGGGGCGCGACAATCAGCCCCAGCATTTT. Residues: CASSQGRGRDNQPQHF.

This clonotype appeared many times. V gene TRBV9 combines with J gene TRBJ2-7; 9 positions match TRBD1. CDR3 length: 14 amino acids. Unmatched junction bases numbered 5, after V lost 2 bases and J lost 5 bases. CDR1 SGDLS and CDR2 YYNGEE come from the germline V gene. As DNA, the CDR3 is TGTGCCAGCAGCGTGGGGACAGGGTTCGACGAGCAGTACTTC. This translates into CASSVGTGFDEQYF.

This clonotype came up a few times. The J gene is TRBJ2-5, the V gene TRBV9; D may match TRBD1 or TRBD2 (5 bases each). The germline V gene encodes CDR1 SGDLS and CDR2 YYNGEE. The CDR3 sequence is 15 residues long. The germline V and J ends were trimmed by 0 bases and 5 bases, with 14 bases remaining between them. The CDR3, as DNA: TGTGCCAGCAGCGTAGGGCTCGCAGGGAGTGAGACCCAGTACTTC. Its translation: CASSVGLAGSETQYF.

The genes are TRBV24-1 and TRBJ2-1; D is unresolved. With 4 bases removed from V and 3 bases from J, the gap between germline ends came to 15 bases. Germline-derived CDR1 and CDR2 are KGHDR and SFDVKD. The CDR3 sequence is 16 residues long. CDR3 sequence: CATSEGNARHYNEQFF. The CDR3 bases are TGTGCCACCAGTGAGGGAAATGCGCGCCACTACAATGAGCAGTTCTTC.

This clonotype was detected many times. At one boundary the junction diverges from the germline segment, which might be a read error. V is TRBV5-1 and J is TRBJ2-3; TRBD1 matches at 9 bases. This CDR3 region has 14 residues. Germline values: CDR1 SGHRS, CDR2 YFSETQ. The CDR3 sequence is CASTLDRGADTQYF. The CDR3 nucleotides read TGCGCCAGCACCTTGGACAGGGGCGCAGATACGCAGTATTTT.

This clonotype was observed a few times. For the CDR3, the DNA is TGCGCCAGCAGCTGGACTCCCACCGGGACAGGTACTGAAGCTTTCTTT. Translated, it gives CASSWTPTGTGTEAFF. This chain joins TRBV5-1 and TRBJ1-1, with 8 bases that match TRBD1. Germline V gives CDR1 SGHRS, CDR2 YFSETQ. Losses at the gene ends were 3 bases for V and 5 bases for J; bases not matched to a gene: 12. The CDR3 consists of 16 residues. Based on the CDR3 plus reference TRBV5-1 and TRBJ1-1, the full variable domain is KAGVTQTPRYLIKTRGQQVTLSCSPISGHRSVSWYQQTPGQGLQFLFEYFSETQRNKGNFPGRFSGRQFSNSRSEMNVSTLELGDSALYLCASSWTPTGTGTEAFFGQGTRLTVV.

A few counts support this clonotype. V gene TRBV10-3 combines with J gene TRBJ2-1; 7 positions agree with TRBD2. Germline trimming cut 3 bases from V and 5 bases from J; bases unmatched to any gene: 7. Per the germline V gene, CDR1 is ENHRY and CDR2 is SYGVKD. The length of the CDR3 is 15 residues. Written as DNA, the CDR3 is TGTGCCATCAGTGATTGGGGGGGGGTAGACAATGAGCAGTTCTTC. It codes for CAISDWGGVDNEQFF.